Listed below are T cell receptor beta chains from one sample, sequenced in a study of shared clonotypes between healthy human individuals. The data were produced by immunoSEQ multiplex PCR, yet TCRdb's version contains in-frame clones alone and is incomplete. This table has some 630,000 clones, roughly 96% appearing once. What was sequenced was naive CD8+ T cells sorted from blood. The receptor source for this set is a woman in her twenties or thirties in good health. Each CDR3 is given with its conserved first and last residue. Fields, in order: D gene, J gene, clone size, V gene, CDR3 DNA, CDR3 protein. A D gene is named only where the DNA matches it firmly. Clone size appears in some rows only: once, few, many, or a class for an expanded clone.

D gene: TRBD2
J gene: TRBJ2-1
clone size: -
V gene: TRBV4-1
CDR3 DNA: TGCGCCAGCAGCCAAGCTCGCGGTTTTTATGCTAGCGGGAGGTACAATGAGCAGTTCTTC
CDR3 protein: CASSQARGFYASGRYNEQFF

D gene: -
J gene: TRBJ1-1
clone size: -
V gene: TRBV7-9
CDR3 DNA: TGTGCCAGCAGCTTAAACGGAGGGATGAGACCTGAAGCTTTCTTT
CDR3 protein: CASSLNGGMRPEAFF

D gene: TRBD1
J gene: TRBJ2-4
clone size: -
V gene: TRBV13
CDR3 DNA: TGTGCCAGCAGCTCACCCGGGACAGGAGGAAACATTCAGTACTTC
CDR3 protein: CASSSPGTGGNIQYF

D gene: -
J gene: TRBJ2-3
clone size: -
V gene: TRBV12-1
CDR3 DNA: TGTGCCAGCAGCTTTGTCCGCTCTAGCGGGAGGGCCCGCACAGATACGCAGTATTTT
CDR3 protein: CASSFVRSSGRARTDTQYF

D gene: TRBD2
J gene: TRBJ2-4
clone size: -
V gene: TRBV4-1
CDR3 DNA: TGCGCCAGCAGCCAAGATAAGACAGCGGGAGGGCTCGACATTCAGTACTTC
CDR3 protein: CASSQDKTAGGLDIQYF

D gene: -
J gene: TRBJ2-3
clone size: -
V gene: TRBV5-5
CDR3 DNA: TGTGCCAGCAGCACCACAGATACGCAGTATTTT
CDR3 protein: CASSTTDTQYF

D gene: -
J gene: TRBJ1-1
clone size: once
V gene: TRBV7-9
CDR3 DNA: TGTGCCAGCAGCCTGGGGGGGCTTACTGAAGCTTTCTTT
CDR3 protein: CASSLGGLTEAFF

D gene: -
J gene: TRBJ2-7
clone size: -
V gene: TRBV29-1
CDR3 DNA: TGCAGCGTCCAAGGGGAAAGCGAGAACGAGCAGTACTTC
CDR3 protein: CSVQGESENEQYF

D gene: -
J gene: TRBJ2-2
clone size: few
V gene: TRBV6-5
CDR3 DNA: TGTGCCAGCAGTTACTCGAACACCGGGGAGCTGTTTTTT
CDR3 protein: CASSYSNTGELFF

D gene: TRBD2
J gene: TRBJ2-2
clone size: once
V gene: TRBV27
CDR3 DNA: TGTGCCAGCAGTCCGGGGGGGGCGGGCACCGGGGAGCTGTTTTTT
CDR3 protein: CASSPGGAGTGELFF

D gene: -
J gene: TRBJ2-2
clone size: -
V gene: TRBV19
CDR3 DNA: TGTGCCAGTACTATTAACGGGGAGCTGTTTTTT
CDR3 protein: CASTINGELFF

D gene: TRBD2
J gene: TRBJ2-1
clone size: -
V gene: TRBV7-8
CDR3 DNA: TGTGCCAGCAGTGTAGGGACTAGCTTTAGCAATGAGCAGTTCTTC
CDR3 protein: CASSVGTSFSNEQFF

D gene: -
J gene: TRBJ2-1
clone size: -
V gene: TRBV9
CDR3 DNA: TGTGCCAGCAGCGGAGGGGCTAGAGGCCCCAATGAGCAGTTCTTC
CDR3 protein: CASSGGARGPNEQFF

D gene: -
J gene: TRBJ2-2
clone size: -
V gene: TRBV6-6
CDR3 DNA: TGTGCCAGCAGCCTATTTGGGACGGACACCGCAGGGGAGCTGTTTTTT
CDR3 protein: CASSLFGTDTAGELFF

D gene: -
J gene: TRBJ2-1
clone size: -
V gene: TRBV5-5
CDR3 DNA: TGTGCCAGCAGCCTTAATTACAATGAGCAGTTCTTC
CDR3 protein: CASSLNYNEQFF

D gene: -
J gene: TRBJ2-7
clone size: once
V gene: TRBV7-2
CDR3 DNA: TGTGCCAGCAGAAATCCGGGACTCATCTACGAGCAGTACTTC
CDR3 protein: CASRNPGLIYEQYF

D gene: TRBD2
J gene: TRBJ2-2
clone size: -
V gene: TRBV7-9
CDR3 DNA: TGTGCCAGCAGCCCTCGACTAGCGGGAGTGGGGGAGCTGTTTTTT
CDR3 protein: CASSPRLAGVGELFF

D gene: -
J gene: TRBJ2-7
clone size: -
V gene: TRBV27
CDR3 DNA: TGTGCCAGCAGTTTAGCGGGAAGCTCCTACGAGCAGTACTTC
CDR3 protein: CASSLAGSSYEQYF

D gene: -
J gene: TRBJ1-5
clone size: -
V gene: TRBV19
CDR3 DNA: TGTGCCAGTAGTGGGTTGCAGTCAGGGTGGCCCCAGCATTTT
CDR3 protein: CASSGLQSGWPQHF

D gene: -
J gene: TRBJ2-3
clone size: -
V gene: TRBV11-2
CDR3 DNA: TGTGCCAGCAGCTTAGAAGTCTGGGAACTCACAGATACGCAGTATTTT
CDR3 protein: CASSLEVWELTDTQYF

D gene: TRBD1
J gene: TRBJ1-5
clone size: -
V gene: TRBV28
CDR3 DNA: TGTGCCAGCAGTGAGACAGGGCCGGGGCCCCAGCATTTT
CDR3 protein: CASSETGPGPQHF

D gene: -
J gene: TRBJ2-7
clone size: -
V gene: TRBV11-2
CDR3 DNA: TGTGCCAGCAGCGAACACCGGACGGACATGAGAGCCTACGAGCAGTACTTC
CDR3 protein: CASSEHRTDMRAYEQYF

D gene: TRBD1
J gene: TRBJ1-2
clone size: -
V gene: TRBV7-9
CDR3 DNA: TGTGCCAGCAGCTTGACTCGGGACAGGGTGTACTATGGCTACACCTTC
CDR3 protein: CASSLTRDRVYYGYTF

D gene: -
J gene: TRBJ2-7
clone size: once
V gene: TRBV28
CDR3 DNA: TGTGCCAGCAGTTTCCGACCCGGGACCACGAACTACGAGCAGTACTTC
CDR3 protein: CASSFRPGTTNYEQYF

D gene: TRBD1
J gene: TRBJ2-7
clone size: -
V gene: TRBV27
CDR3 DNA: TGTGCCAGCAGTATTGGACAGGGGGCAGTCTACGAGCAGTACTTC
CDR3 protein: CASSIGQGAVYEQYF

D gene: -
J gene: TRBJ1-1
clone size: -
V gene: TRBV5-5
CDR3 DNA: TGTGCCAGCAGCCTCGGCCACCCCAAGGCAGGGAACACTGAAGCTTTCTTT
CDR3 protein: CASSLGHPKAGNTEAFF

D gene: -
J gene: TRBJ2-7
clone size: -
V gene: TRBV5-1
CDR3 DNA: TGCGCCAGCAGCTTGGCCCCGGCTAGCTTACTCGAGCAGTACTTC
CDR3 protein: CASSLAPASLLEQYF

D gene: TRBD1
J gene: TRBJ1-1
clone size: -
V gene: TRBV28
CDR3 DNA: TGTGCCAGCAGTTTAGCCCTCGCCCCCGGGACAGGGAACACTGAAGCTTTCTTT
CDR3 protein: CASSLALAPGTGNTEAFF

D gene: TRBD1
J gene: TRBJ2-7
clone size: -
V gene: TRBV6-1
CDR3 DNA: TGTGCCAGCAGTGACAGGGGGCGAGGTTGGGAGCAGTACTTC
CDR3 protein: CASSDRGRGWEQYF

D gene: -
J gene: TRBJ2-2
clone size: -
V gene: TRBV2
CDR3 DNA: TGTGCCAGCAGCTTAAAAGGGTCGGGCACCGGGGAGCTGTTTTTT
CDR3 protein: CASSLKGSGTGELFF

D gene: -
J gene: TRBJ1-1
clone size: -
V gene: TRBV5-4
CDR3 DNA: TGTGCCAGCAGCTTGGTCTCTAAGGTCACTGAAGCTTTCTTT
CDR3 protein: CASSLVSKVTEAFF

D gene: TRBD1
J gene: TRBJ2-7
clone size: -
V gene: TRBV28
CDR3 DNA: TGTGCCAGCGGGGACAGGGGGCTGTACGAGCAGTACTTC
CDR3 protein: CASGDRGLYEQYF

D gene: -
J gene: TRBJ2-3
clone size: -
V gene: TRBV25-1
CDR3 DNA: TGTGCCAGCAGTGAATACGCTAGAGGGGTGGCGGATACGCAGTATTTT
CDR3 protein: CASSEYARGVADTQYF

D gene: -
J gene: TRBJ1-1
clone size: -
V gene: TRBV10-3
CDR3 DNA: TGTGCCATCAGTGATACGGGGGTGAACACTGAAGCTTTCTTT
CDR3 protein: CAISDTGVNTEAFF

D gene: -
J gene: TRBJ2-7
clone size: -
V gene: TRBV2
CDR3 DNA: TGTGCCACCCCTCGCCTATACTACGAGCAGTACTTC
CDR3 protein: CATPRLYYEQYF

D gene: -
J gene: TRBJ2-1
clone size: -
V gene: TRBV4-2
CDR3 DNA: TGTGCCAGCAGCCAAGCGGTCCCACAGCCCGACAATGAGCAGTTCTTC
CDR3 protein: CASSQAVPQPDNEQFF

D gene: -
J gene: TRBJ1-4
clone size: -
V gene: TRBV29-1
CDR3 DNA: TGCAGCGTCCTACAGGGTCTCGGTGAAAAACTGTTTTTT
CDR3 protein: CSVLQGLGEKLFF

D gene: -
J gene: TRBJ2-7
clone size: once
V gene: TRBV5-1
CDR3 DNA: TGCGCCAGCAGCTTGGCCCTGTCCTACGAGCAGTACTTC
CDR3 protein: CASSLALSYEQYF

D gene: -
J gene: TRBJ2-1
clone size: -
V gene: TRBV28
CDR3 DNA: TGTGCCAGCAGTTCAACCGGCCTCCCCGTTAATGAGCAGTTCTTC
CDR3 protein: CASSSTGLPVNEQFF

D gene: -
J gene: TRBJ2-7
clone size: -
V gene: TRBV7-9
CDR3 DNA: TGTGCCAGCAGCTTAGACGGACGCTCCTACGAGCAGTACTTC
CDR3 protein: CASSLDGRSYEQYF

D gene: -
J gene: TRBJ2-7
clone size: -
V gene: TRBV27
CDR3 DNA: TGTGCCAGCAGTTACCTCGGACATCCATTACTCTACGAGCAGTACTTC
CDR3 protein: CASSYLGHPLLYEQYF

D gene: TRBD1
J gene: TRBJ2-7
clone size: -
V gene: TRBV5-1
CDR3 DNA: TGCGCCAGCAGCTTGTGGACAGGTGATTCCTACGAGCAGTACTTC
CDR3 protein: CASSLWTGDSYEQYF

D gene: -
J gene: TRBJ1-6
clone size: -
V gene: TRBV5-4
CDR3 DNA: TGTGCCAGCAGCTTTAGCCCTAATTCACCCCTCCACTTT
CDR3 protein: CASSFSPNSPLHF

D gene: -
J gene: TRBJ2-3
clone size: -
V gene: TRBV5-1
CDR3 DNA: TGCGCCAGCAGCTTCTTAGCGGCTTCTAGCACAGATACGCAGTATTTT
CDR3 protein: CASSFLAASSTDTQYF

D gene: TRBD1
J gene: TRBJ2-7
clone size: -
V gene: TRBV27
CDR3 DNA: TGTGCCAGCAGTGCCTCCCCCGGGACAGGGTTGCTCTACGAGCAGTACTTC
CDR3 protein: CASSASPGTGLLYEQYF

D gene: -
J gene: TRBJ1-1
clone size: -
V gene: TRBV19
CDR3 DNA: TGTGCCAGTAGTCTGTACGAGGGGAAAACTGAAGCTTTCTTT
CDR3 protein: CASSLYEGKTEAFF

D gene: -
J gene: TRBJ2-7
clone size: -
V gene: TRBV27
CDR3 DNA: TGTGCCAGCAGTCGCGACGGGTACGAGCAGTACTTC
CDR3 protein: CASSRDGYEQYF

D gene: -
J gene: TRBJ2-5
clone size: -
V gene: TRBV28
CDR3 DNA: TGTGCCAGCAGCTTCAGGGATGGTGTGACCCAGTACTTC
CDR3 protein: CASSFRDGVTQYF

D gene: -
J gene: TRBJ2-7
clone size: -
V gene: TRBV11-2
CDR3 DNA: TGTGCCAGCAGCTTAGCGGCAGGTGCTCACTACGAGCAGTACTTC
CDR3 protein: CASSLAAGAHYEQYF

D gene: -
J gene: TRBJ2-1
clone size: -
V gene: TRBV4-1
CDR3 DNA: TGCGCCAGCAGCCAAGTCGGGACTTCCAGCTCCTACAATGAGCAGTTCTTC
CDR3 protein: CASSQVGTSSSYNEQFF

D gene: -
J gene: TRBJ2-1
clone size: -
V gene: TRBV29-1
CDR3 DNA: TGCAGCGTTGATCGGAGGGGGTACAATGAGCAGTTCTTC
CDR3 protein: CSVDRRGYNEQFF

D gene: TRBD1
J gene: TRBJ1-1
clone size: once
V gene: TRBV19
CDR3 DNA: TGTGCCAGTAGTATCTATGGGCAGGGGGCACGGACTGAAGCTTTCTTT
CDR3 protein: CASSIYGQGARTEAFF

D gene: -
J gene: TRBJ2-1
clone size: -
V gene: TRBV6-5
CDR3 DNA: TGTGCCAGCAACCCTGAGGGTGGCTCCTACAATGAGCAGTTCTTC
CDR3 protein: CASNPEGGSYNEQFF

D gene: TRBD2
J gene: TRBJ2-7
clone size: -
V gene: TRBV27
CDR3 DNA: TGTGCCAGCAAGTGGACTAGCGGGAGGTACGAGCAGTACTTC
CDR3 protein: CASKWTSGRYEQYF

D gene: TRBD2
J gene: TRBJ2-3
clone size: -
V gene: TRBV28
CDR3 DNA: TGTGCCAGCACCCCAGCGGGAGGCACAGATACGCAGTATTTT
CDR3 protein: CASTPAGGTDTQYF

D gene: TRBD2
J gene: TRBJ2-5
clone size: once
V gene: TRBV15
CDR3 DNA: TGTGCCACCATAGAGCGGGAGGGCAGTGAGACCCAGTACTTC
CDR3 protein: CATIEREGSETQYF

D gene: -
J gene: TRBJ2-7
clone size: -
V gene: TRBV23-1
CDR3 DNA: TGCGCCAGCACACAGGTCTACGAGCAGTACTTC
CDR3 protein: CASTQVYEQYF